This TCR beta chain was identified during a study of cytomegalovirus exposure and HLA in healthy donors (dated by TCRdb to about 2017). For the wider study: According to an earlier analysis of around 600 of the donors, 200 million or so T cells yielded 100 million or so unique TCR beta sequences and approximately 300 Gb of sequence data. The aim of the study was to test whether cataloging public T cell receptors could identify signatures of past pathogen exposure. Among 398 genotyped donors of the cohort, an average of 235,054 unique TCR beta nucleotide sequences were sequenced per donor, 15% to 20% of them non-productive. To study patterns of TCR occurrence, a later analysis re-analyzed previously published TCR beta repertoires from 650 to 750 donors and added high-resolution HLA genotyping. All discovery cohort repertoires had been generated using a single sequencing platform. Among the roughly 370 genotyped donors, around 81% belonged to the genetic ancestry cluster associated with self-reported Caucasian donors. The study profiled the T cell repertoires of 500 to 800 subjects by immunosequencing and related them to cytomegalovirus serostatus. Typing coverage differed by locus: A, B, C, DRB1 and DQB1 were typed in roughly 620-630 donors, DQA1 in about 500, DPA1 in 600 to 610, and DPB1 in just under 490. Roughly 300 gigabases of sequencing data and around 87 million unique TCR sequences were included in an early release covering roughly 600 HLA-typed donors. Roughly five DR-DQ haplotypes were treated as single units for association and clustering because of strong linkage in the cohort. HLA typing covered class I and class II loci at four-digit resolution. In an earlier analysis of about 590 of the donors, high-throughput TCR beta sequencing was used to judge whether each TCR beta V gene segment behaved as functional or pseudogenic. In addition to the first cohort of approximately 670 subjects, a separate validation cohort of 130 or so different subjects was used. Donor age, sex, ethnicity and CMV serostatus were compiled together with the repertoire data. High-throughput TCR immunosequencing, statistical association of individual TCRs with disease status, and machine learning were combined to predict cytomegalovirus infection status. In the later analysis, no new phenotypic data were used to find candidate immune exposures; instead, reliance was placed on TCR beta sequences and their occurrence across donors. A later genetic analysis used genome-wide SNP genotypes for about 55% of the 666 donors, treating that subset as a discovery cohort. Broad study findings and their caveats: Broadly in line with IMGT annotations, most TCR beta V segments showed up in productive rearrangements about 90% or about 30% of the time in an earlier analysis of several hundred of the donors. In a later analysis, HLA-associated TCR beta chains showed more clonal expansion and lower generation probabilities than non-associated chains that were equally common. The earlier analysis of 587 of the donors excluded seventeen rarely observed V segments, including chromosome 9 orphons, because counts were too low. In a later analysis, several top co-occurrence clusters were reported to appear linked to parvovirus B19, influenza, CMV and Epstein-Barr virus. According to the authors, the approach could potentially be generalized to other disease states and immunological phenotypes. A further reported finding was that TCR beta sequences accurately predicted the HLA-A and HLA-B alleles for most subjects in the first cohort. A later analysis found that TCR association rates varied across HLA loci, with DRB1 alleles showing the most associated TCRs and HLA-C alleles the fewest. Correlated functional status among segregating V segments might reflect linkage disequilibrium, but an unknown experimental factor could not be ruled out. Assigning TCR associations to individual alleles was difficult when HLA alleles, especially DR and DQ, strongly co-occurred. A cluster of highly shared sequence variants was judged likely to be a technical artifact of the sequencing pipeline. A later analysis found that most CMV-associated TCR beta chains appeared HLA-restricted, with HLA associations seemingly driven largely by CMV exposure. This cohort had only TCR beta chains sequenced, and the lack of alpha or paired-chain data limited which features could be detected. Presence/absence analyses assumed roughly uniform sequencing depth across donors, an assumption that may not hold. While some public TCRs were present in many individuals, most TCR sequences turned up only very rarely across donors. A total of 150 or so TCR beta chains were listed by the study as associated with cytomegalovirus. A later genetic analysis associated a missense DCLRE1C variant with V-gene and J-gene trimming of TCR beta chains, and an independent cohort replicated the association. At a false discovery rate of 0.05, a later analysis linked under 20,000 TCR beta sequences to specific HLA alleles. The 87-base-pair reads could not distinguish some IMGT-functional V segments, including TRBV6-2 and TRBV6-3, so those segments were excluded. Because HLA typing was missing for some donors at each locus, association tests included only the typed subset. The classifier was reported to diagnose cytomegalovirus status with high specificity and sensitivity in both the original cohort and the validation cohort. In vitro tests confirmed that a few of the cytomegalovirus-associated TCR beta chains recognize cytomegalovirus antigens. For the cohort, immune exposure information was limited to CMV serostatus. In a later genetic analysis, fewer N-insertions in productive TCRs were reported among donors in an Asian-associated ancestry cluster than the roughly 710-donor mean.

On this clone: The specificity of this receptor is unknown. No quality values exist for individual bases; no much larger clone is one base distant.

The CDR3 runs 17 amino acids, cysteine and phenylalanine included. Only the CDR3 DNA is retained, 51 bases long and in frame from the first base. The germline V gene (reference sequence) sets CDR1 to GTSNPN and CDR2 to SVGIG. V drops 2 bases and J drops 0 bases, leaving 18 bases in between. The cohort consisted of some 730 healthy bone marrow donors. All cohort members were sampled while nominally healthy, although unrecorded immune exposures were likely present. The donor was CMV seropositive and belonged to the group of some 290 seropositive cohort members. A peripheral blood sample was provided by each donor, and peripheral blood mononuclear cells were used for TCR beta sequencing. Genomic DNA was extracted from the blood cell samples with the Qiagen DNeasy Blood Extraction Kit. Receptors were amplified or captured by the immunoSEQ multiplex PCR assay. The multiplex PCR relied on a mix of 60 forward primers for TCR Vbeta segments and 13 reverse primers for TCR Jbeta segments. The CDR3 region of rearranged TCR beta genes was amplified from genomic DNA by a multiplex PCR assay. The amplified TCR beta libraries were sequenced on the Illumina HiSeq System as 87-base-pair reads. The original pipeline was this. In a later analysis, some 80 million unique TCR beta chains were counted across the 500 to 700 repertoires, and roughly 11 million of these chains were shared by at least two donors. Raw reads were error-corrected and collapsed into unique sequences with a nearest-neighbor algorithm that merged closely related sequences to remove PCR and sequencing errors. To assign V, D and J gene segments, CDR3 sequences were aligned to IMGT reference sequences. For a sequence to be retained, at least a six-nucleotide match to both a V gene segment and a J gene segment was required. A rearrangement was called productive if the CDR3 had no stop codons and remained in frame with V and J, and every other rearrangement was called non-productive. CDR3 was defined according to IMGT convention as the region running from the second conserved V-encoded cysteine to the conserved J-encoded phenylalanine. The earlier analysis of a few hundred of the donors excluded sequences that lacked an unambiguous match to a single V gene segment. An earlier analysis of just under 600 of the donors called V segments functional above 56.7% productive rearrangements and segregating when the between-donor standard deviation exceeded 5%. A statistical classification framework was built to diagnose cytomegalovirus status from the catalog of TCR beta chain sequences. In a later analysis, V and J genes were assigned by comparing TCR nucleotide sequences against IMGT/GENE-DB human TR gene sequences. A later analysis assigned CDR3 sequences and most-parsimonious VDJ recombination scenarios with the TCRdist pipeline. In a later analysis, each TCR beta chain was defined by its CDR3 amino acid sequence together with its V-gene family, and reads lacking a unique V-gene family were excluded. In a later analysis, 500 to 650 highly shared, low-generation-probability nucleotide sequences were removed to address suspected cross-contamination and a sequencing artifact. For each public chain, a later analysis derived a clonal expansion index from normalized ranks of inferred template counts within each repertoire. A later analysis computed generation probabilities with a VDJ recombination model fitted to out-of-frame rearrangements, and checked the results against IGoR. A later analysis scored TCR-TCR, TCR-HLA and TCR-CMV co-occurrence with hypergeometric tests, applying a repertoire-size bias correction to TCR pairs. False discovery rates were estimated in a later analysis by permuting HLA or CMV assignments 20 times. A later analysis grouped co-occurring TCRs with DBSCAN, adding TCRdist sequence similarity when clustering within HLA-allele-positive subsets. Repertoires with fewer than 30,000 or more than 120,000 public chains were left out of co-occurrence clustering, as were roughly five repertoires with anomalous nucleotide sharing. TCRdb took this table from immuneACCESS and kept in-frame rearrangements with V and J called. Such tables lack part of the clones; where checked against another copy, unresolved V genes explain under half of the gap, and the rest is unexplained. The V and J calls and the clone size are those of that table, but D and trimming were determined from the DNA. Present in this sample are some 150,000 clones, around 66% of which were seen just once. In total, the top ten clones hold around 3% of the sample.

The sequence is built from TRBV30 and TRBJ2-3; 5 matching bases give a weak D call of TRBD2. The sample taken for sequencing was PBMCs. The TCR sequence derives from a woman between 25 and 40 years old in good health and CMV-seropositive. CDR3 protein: CAWSRSRLRDSTDTQYF. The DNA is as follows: TGTGCCTGGAGTCGTTCGAGACTTCGGGATAGCACAGATACGCAGTATTTT.